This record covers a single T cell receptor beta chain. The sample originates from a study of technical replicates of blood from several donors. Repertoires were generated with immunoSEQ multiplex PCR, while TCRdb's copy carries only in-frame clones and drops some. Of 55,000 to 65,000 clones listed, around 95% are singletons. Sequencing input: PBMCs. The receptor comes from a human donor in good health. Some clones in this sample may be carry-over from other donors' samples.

CDR3: CATQQTSGLAGKPGELFF. As DNA, the CDR3 is TGTGCCACCCAGCAGACCTCAGGACTAGCGGGAAAACCCGGGGAGCTGTTTTTT. This sequence joins TRBV21-1 and TRBJ2-2; TRBD2 is taken as the D call from the table, unchecked against the DNA. TRBV21-1 is designated a pseudogene. The CDR3 is 18 residues long.